This entry features one T cell receptor (beta chain) sequence. This sample is drawn from a study of T cell responses to AZD1222 COVID-19 vaccine. This table comes from immunoSEQ multiplex PCR, and its TCRdb copy is limited to in-frame clones, with some not included. The sample contains about 53,000 clones, approximately 88% of which appear only once. The CDR3 runs 13 residues. V was pared by 3 bases and J by 9 bases, with 11 bases between. The V gene's germline CDR1 is MNHEY and CDR2 SMNVEV (reference sequence). This specimen consisted of peripheral blood, obtained on day 0 of AZD1222 vaccination. The clonotype comes from an adult in good health. V usage is TRBV27 and J usage is TRBJ1-4, with TRBD1 as a possible D gene (5 bases). In DNA form, the CDR3 reads TGTGCCAGCAGTTTCCAGGGACCACAAAAACTGTTTTTT. As protein: CASSFQGPQKLFF.